This TCR beta chain is drawn from a study of T cells in Graves' hyperthyroidism and ophthalmopathy. This clonotype was found many times. The investigators amplified TCR beta CDR3 regions from RNA transcripts. HTBI primers were employed in a first-round RT-PCR of the TCR CDR3. TCRdb used MiXCR to reprocess the multiplex PCR reads, holding one entry per CDR3 protein. Of about 400,000 distinct CDR3 sequences listed, 11% to 15% were seen once; the top ten hold 25% to 30%. Germline CDR1 is LGHDT and CDR2 is YNNKEL (reference sequence). The V gene lost 0 bases and the J gene lost 5 bases, with 8 bases spanning the gap. CDR3 length: 13 amino acids.

Material for sequencing was blood. This sequence joins TRBV3-1 and TRBJ2-7; D unclear. The TCR originated in a man aged 45 to 65 with Graves' ophthalmopathy. The CDR3, as DNA: TGTGCCAGCAGCCAAGATATGGTCGACGAGCAGTACTTC. It is translated as CASSQDMVDEQYF.